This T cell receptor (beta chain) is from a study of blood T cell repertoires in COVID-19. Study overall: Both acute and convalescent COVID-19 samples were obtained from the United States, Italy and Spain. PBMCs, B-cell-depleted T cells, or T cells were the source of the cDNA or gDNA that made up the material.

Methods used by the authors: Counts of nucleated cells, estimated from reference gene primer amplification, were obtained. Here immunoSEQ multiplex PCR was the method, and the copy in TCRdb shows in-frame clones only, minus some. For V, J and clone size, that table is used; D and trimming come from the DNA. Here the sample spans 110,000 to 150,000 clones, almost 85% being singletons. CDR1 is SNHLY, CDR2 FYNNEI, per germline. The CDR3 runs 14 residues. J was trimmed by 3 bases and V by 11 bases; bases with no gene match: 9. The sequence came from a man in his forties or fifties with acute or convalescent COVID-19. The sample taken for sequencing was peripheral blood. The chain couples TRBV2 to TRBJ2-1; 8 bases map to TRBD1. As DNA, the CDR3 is TGTGCCCCCGGCGGGGACAGGATCTACAATGAGCAGTTCTTC. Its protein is CAPGGDRIYNEQFF.